The clone carrying this TCR beta chain has more than one count but fewer than ten. No antigen is known for it. The entry originates in a study of tumour-infiltrating T cells in Burkitt lymphoma. At the level of the study: Patients covered every epidemiological subtype of Burkitt lymphoma. Repertoire clonality predicted overall and progression-free survival. Findings of the study overall: Several public clonotypes were shared across many Burkitt lymphoma patients.

Here immunoSEQ multiplex PCR was the method, and the copy in TCRdb shows in-frame clones only, minus some. The data hold roughly 1,700 clones, with around 15% observed a single time. The CDR3 is made up of 16 amino acids. Germline CDR1 is SGDLS and CDR2 is YYNGEE. Trimming shortened V by 0 bases and J by 3 bases, and 15 bases separated the two germline ends. The specimen was tumor tissue. The chain employs TRBV9 and TRBJ1-1, with D hard to call. This receptor was obtained from a human donor with Burkitt lymphoma. CDR3 nucleotide sequence: TGTGCCAGCAGCGTAGACCCCCGGGGAGGCTACACTGAAGCTTTCTTT. As protein: CASSVDPRGGYTEAFF.